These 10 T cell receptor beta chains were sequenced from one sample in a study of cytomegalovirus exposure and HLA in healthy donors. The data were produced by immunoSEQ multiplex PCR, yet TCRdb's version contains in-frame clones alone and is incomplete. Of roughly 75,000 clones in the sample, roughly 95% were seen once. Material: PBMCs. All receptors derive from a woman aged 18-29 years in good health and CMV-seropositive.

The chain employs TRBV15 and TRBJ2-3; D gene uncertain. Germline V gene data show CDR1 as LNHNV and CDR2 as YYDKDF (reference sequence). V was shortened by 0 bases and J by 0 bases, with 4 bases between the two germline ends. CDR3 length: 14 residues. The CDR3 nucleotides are TGTGCCACCAGCAGAGATCTAAGCACAGATACGCAGTATTTT. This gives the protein CATSRDLSTDTQYF.

CDR3 sequence (DNA): TGTGCCAGCAGCTTAGTCGGGTCGGGGAACAAGGATGAGCAGTTCTTC. Protein product: CASSLVGSGNKDEQFF. The chain links TRBV7-9 to TRBJ2-1; D possibly corresponds to TRBD2 (5 bases). This CDR3 region has 16 residues. Germline-derived CDR1 and CDR2 are SEHNR and FQNEAQ (reference sequence). Between the trimmed V and J ends, which lost 1 base and 8 bases, there was a span of 18 bases.

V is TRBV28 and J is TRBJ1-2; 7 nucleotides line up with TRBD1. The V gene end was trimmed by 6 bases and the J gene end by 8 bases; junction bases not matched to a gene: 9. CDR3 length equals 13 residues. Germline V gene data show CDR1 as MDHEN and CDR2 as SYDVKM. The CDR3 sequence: CASREDRAGGYTF. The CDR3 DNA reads TGTGCCAGCAGGGAAGACAGGGCGGGCGGCTACACCTTC.

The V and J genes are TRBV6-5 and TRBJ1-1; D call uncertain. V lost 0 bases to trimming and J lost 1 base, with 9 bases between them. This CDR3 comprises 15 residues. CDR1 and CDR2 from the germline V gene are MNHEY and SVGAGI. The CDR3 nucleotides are TGTGCCAGCAGTTACTCCGCCGTGGCGAACACTGAAGCTTTCTTT. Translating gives CASSYSAVANTEAFF.

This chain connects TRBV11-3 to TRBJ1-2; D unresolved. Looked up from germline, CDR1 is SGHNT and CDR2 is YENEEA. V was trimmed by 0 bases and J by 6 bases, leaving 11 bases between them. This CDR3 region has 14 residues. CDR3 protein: CASSLDIQADGYTF. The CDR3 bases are TGTGCCAGCAGCTTAGATATCCAGGCCGATGGCTACACCTTC.

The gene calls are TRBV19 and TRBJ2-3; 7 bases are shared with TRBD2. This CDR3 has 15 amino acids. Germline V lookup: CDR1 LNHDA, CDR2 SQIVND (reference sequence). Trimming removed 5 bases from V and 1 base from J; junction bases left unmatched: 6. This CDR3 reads CASSPGLGGTDTQYF. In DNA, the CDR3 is TGTGCCAGTAGTCCTGGACTAGGAGGCACAGATACGCAGTATTTT.

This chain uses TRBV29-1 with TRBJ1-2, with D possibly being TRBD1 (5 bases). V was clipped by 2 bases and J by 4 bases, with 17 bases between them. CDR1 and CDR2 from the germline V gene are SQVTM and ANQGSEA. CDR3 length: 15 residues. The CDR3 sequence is CSVEYGSTTGYGYTF. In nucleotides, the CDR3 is TGCAGCGTTGAATATGGCAGTACAACAGGCTATGGCTACACCTTC. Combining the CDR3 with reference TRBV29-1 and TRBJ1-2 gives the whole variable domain SAVISQKPSRDICQRGTSLTIQCQVDSQVTMMFWYRQQPGQSLTLIATANQGSEATYESGFVIDKFPISRPNLTFSTLTVSNMSPEDSSIYLCSVEYGSTTGYGYTFGSGTRLTVV.

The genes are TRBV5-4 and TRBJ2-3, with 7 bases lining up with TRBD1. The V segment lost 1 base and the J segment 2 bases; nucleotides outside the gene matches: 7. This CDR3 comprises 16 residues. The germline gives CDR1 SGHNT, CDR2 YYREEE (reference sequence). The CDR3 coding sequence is TGTGCCAGCAGCTTGCTGCCGGGACAGAACACAGATACGCAGTATTTT. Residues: CASSLLPGQNTDTQYF.

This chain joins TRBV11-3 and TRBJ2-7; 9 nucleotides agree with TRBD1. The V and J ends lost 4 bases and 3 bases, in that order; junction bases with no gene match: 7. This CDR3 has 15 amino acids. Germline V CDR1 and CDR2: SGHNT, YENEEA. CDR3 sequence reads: CASSSWTGANYEQYF. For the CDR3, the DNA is TGTGCCAGCAGCTCGTGGACAGGGGCTAACTACGAGCAGTACTTC.

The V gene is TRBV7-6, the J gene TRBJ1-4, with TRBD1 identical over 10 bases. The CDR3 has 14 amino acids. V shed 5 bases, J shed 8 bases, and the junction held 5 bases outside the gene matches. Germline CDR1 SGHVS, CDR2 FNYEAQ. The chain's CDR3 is CASSRTTGGEKLFF. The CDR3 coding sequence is TGTGCCAGCAGCCGAACGACAGGGGGCGAAAAACTGTTTTTT.